Listed below are T cell receptor beta chains from one sample, sequenced in a study of blood T cell repertoires in COVID-19. Repertoires were generated with immunoSEQ multiplex PCR, while TCRdb's copy carries only in-frame clones and drops some. The sample holds tens of thousands of clones, 88% seen once. Sequencing was carried out using peripheral blood. The receptor source for this set is a woman between 65 and 79 years old with active COVID-19. Each CDR3 is given with its conserved first and last residue. The D gene is left open where the match is weak. A row's size may be missing; if present it is once, few, many or a size class.

size,J,length,D,V,DNA,CDR3
.,TRBJ2-2,14,TRBD1,TRBV6-5,TGTGCCAGCACCCGGGACAGGGGTTCCGGGGAGCTGTTTTTT,CASTRDRGSGELFF
.,TRBJ2-5,15,.,TRBV6-5,TGTGCCAGCAGTTACAGAGCGGGACAAGGGGAGACCCAGTACTTC,CASSYRAGQGETQYF
.,TRBJ1-1,13,TRBD1,TRBV2,TGTGCCAGCAGGGGACAGGCGAACACTGAAGCTTTCTTT,CASRGQANTEAFF
.,TRBJ2-7,13,.,TRBV5-1,TGCGCCAGCAGCCGAGGAGAGAGCTACGAGCAGTACTTC,CASSRGESYEQYF
once,TRBJ1-2,13,.,TRBV6-6,TGTGCCAGCAGTAGACTGCAGTCCTATGGCTACACCTTC,CASSRLQSYGYTF
.,TRBJ1-3,12,TRBD1,TRBV5-6,TGTGCCAGCAGCTTGGAGGAGACAGGGGAACATTTT,CASSLEETGEHF
.,TRBJ2-3,16,.,TRBV4-2,TGTGCCAGCAGCCACCCTTCAGGGGTTGGAACAGATACGCAGTATTTT,CASSHPSGVGTDTQYF
.,TRBJ2-2,17,TRBD2,TRBV3-1/TRBV3-2,TGTGCCAGCAGGCCGACTAGCGGGGGGTATAACACCGGGGAGCTGTTTTTT,CASRPTSGGYNTGELFF
.,TRBJ2-7,14,TRBD1,TRBV3-1/TRBV3-2,TGTGCCAGCAGCCCGAGGACAGGGCACAACGAGCAGTACTTC,CASSPRTGHNEQYF
.,TRBJ1-1,12,TRBD1,TRBV5-6,TGTGCCAGCAGCTATACAGGGGGGGAAGCTTTCTTT,CASSYTGGEAFF
.,TRBJ2-7,14,.,TRBV16,TGTGCCAGCAGCCCCAGAGGACAGTCAAATGTGCAGTACTTC,CASSPRGQSNVQYF
.,TRBJ2-1,15,TRBD1,TRBV6-5,TGTGCCAGCAGGATTACAGGGGGGCGTGGGAATGAGCAGTTCTTC,CASRITGGRGNEQFF
.,TRBJ1-3,14,.,TRBV29-1,TGCAGCGTTGGCGAGGGAACGGGTGGAAACACCATATATTTT,CSVGEGTGGNTIYF
few,TRBJ1-2,13,TRBD1,TRBV10-3,TGTGCCACTGACCAGGGGGAAGGCTATGGCTACACCTTC,CATDQGEGYGYTF
.,TRBJ1-1,14,.,TRBV5-1,TGCGCCAGCAGCCTACAGGTTATGAACACTGAAGCTTTCTTT,CASSLQVMNTEAFF
.,TRBJ2-3,14,.,TRBV5-4,TGTGCCAGCAGCTTGGGGGGCCTCACAGATACGCAGTATTTT,CASSLGGLTDTQYF
.,TRBJ1-2,13,.,TRBV7-9,TGTGCCAGCAGCTTAGATGGGGGCGGTGGCTACACCTTC,CASSLDGGGGYTF
.,TRBJ2-7,14,.,TRBV30,TGTGCCTGGAGCGTAGGACGGGACTCCTACGAGCAGTACTTC,CAWSVGRDSYEQYF
.,TRBJ2-2,14,.,TRBV3-1/TRBV3-2,TGTGCCAGCAGCCACTGGGGCCGGCCCGGGGAGCTGTTTTTT,CASSHWGRPGELFF
.,TRBJ2-7,15,.,TRBV27,TGTGCCAGCAGTTTAACCGGGGAAAGGATAGGCGAGCAGTACTTC,CASSLTGERIGEQYF
.,TRBJ1-1,15,.,TRBV27,TGTGCCAGCAGTTTATACCCAGGGATGAACACTGAAGCTTTCTTT,CASSLYPGMNTEAFF
.,TRBJ1-2,13,TRBD1,TRBV28,TGTGCCAGCAGTGAGGGGGCCCGTTATGGCTACACCTTC,CASSEGARYGYTF